Shown below are 24 T cell receptor beta chains from a single sample sequenced in a study of identical twins. TCRdb passed the 5' RACE reads through MiXCR, listing each CDR3 protein once. The table has about 520,000 distinct CDR3 sequences, 20% to 25% seen once; the top ten hold 0.8% to 1%. These data also featured in a second study, about T cells expressing NK-cell markers.

Sequenced input: CD4+ T cells sorted from blood. The receptors originated from a woman aged 18-29 years in good health.

The gene calls are TRBV7-9 and TRBJ2-5, with 7 bases matching TRBD2. The germline CDR1 and CDR2 sequences are SEHNR and FQNEAQ (reference sequence). The junction had 10 bases not matched to a gene; V was cut back by 2 bases and J by 4 bases. The CDR3 consists of 16 residues. The CDR3 loop reads CASSLRERGGGETQYF. CDR3 nucleotides: TGTGCCAGCAGCTTAAGAGAGCGGGGCGGTGGAGAGACCCAGTACTTC.

The chain employs TRBV12-3 or TRBV12-4 and TRBJ1-1; no reliable D call. Trimming shortened V by 4 bases and J by 6 bases, and 15 bases separated the two germline ends. The CDR3 covers 14 residues. The CDR3 protein is CASSSRGGGPEAFF. Here the CDR3 DNA reads TGTGCCAGCAGTTCTCGGGGAGGTGGGCCTGAAGCTTTCTTT.

In this sample, this clonotype turned up a few times. The rearrangement links TRBV7-2 to TRBJ2-1; TRBD2 agrees at 7 bases. CDR1 and CDR2 (germline): SGHTA, FQGNSA. CDR3 length: 16 residues. V dropped 5 bases and J dropped 7; count of bases not matched to a gene: 14. CDR3 DNA sequence: TGTGCCAGCAGCCCTCGAGGACTAGTGGGCTTTAATGAGCAGTTCTTC. Its protein product is CASSPRGLVGFNEQFF.

CDR3 in DNA: TGCAGCGTTGGGAATACAGGGGCCGGGGCCAACGTCCTGACTTTC. Translation: CSVGNTGAGANVLTF. This rearrangement joins TRBV29-1 to TRBJ2-6; 7 bases agree with TRBD1. The V gene end was trimmed by 4 bases and the J gene end by 4 bases; junction bases not matched to a gene: 7. The germline V gene has CDR1 SQVTM and CDR2 ANQGSEA. The length of the CDR3 is 15 residues.

This clonotype was picked up a small number of times. The chain employs TRBV20-1 and TRBJ1-3; unclear D gene. Looked up from germline, CDR1 is DFQATT and CDR2 is SNEGSKA (reference sequence). Trimming removed 2 bases at V and 4 bases at J, with 6 bases between. The length of the CDR3 is 12 residues. The CDR3 spells CSARSGGNTIYF. CDR3 nucleotides: TGCAGTGCTAGATCCGGGGGAAACACCATATATTTT.

The chain links TRBV2 to TRBJ2-1; 7 bases are shared with TRBD1. Trimming took 5 bases from V and 6 from J; bases not matched to a gene: 1. The CDR3 contains 12 residues. Germline V gene data show CDR1 as SNHLY and CDR2 as FYNNEI. CDR3 coding DNA: TGTGCCAGCAGTACAGGGGCCAATGAGCAGTTCTTC. Its translation: CASSTGANEQFF. Drawing the rest from reference TRBV2 and TRBJ2-1, the complete variable domain is EPEVTQTPSHQVTQMGQEVILRCVPISNHLYFYWYRQILGQKVEFLVSFYNNEISEKSEIFDDQFSVERPDGSNFTLKIRSTKLEDSAMYFCASSTGANEQFFGPGTRLTVL.

This clonotype turned up a few times. The V and J genes are TRBV20-1 and TRBJ1-6; no clear D gene. V lost 3 bases to trimming and J lost 8 bases, with 11 bases between them. The CDR3 is made up of 13 amino acids. In germline, CDR1 is DFQATT, CDR2 SNEGSKA (reference sequence). The CDR3 coding sequence is TGCAGTGCTAGTAAGGACGGTGATTCACCCCTCCACTTT. Protein: CSASKDGDSPLHF.

The chain has TRBV5-8 and TRBJ2-4, with D unclear. Germline CDR1 SGHTS, CDR2 YDEGEE. V was shortened by 1 base and J by 2 bases, with 7 bases between the two germline ends. CDR3 length: 14 amino acids. CDR3 amino acids: CASSLQASKNIQYF. For the CDR3, the DNA is TGTGCCAGCAGCTTGCAGGCTTCCAAAAACATTCAGTACTTC.

Only a few counts were recorded for this clonotype. The J gene is TRBJ2-7, the V gene TRBV20-1; D may be TRBD1 (6 bases). Germline CDR1 and CDR2: DFQATT and SNEGSKA (reference sequence). This CDR3 is built from 13 residues. V was trimmed by 3 bases and J by 2 bases, leaving 11 bases between them. The CDR3: CSASTGHAYEQYF. The CDR3 DNA reads as TGCAGTGCTAGCACAGGGCATGCCTACGAGCAGTACTTC.

This clonotype has a handful of counts. The rearrangement links TRBV20-1 to TRBJ2-1; 11 positions match TRBD2. Germline V gene lookup returns CDR1 DFQATT and CDR2 SNEGSKA (reference sequence). V was clipped by 7 bases and J by 10 bases; unmatched bases: 6. This CDR3 spans 12 amino acids. The CDR3 spells CSGGLAGPEQFF. The CDR3 DNA follows: TGCAGTGGAGGACTAGCGGGCCCGGAGCAGTTCTTC.

This clonotype was seen a few times. The genes are TRBV7-9 and TRBJ1-2, with 8 bases that match TRBD1. Looked up from germline, CDR1 is SEHNR and CDR2 is FQNEAQ (reference sequence). Trimming cost V 5 bases and J 2 bases; bases outside gene matches: 13. The CDR3 spans 17 residues. CDR3 sequence (DNA): TGTGCCAGCAGCCCCTCCGCCGGGGGACAGGTGAACTATGGCTACACCTTC. This gives the protein CASSPSAGGQVNYGYTF. Full variable domain (outside the CDR3, taken from reference TRBV7-9 and TRBJ1-2): DTGVSQNPRHKITKRGQNVTFRCDPISEHNRLYWYRQTLGQGPEFLTYFQNEAQLEKSRLLSDRFSAERPKGSFSTLEIQRTEQGDSAMYLCASSPSAGGQVNYGYTFGSGTRLTVV.

The chain recombines TRBV4-1 with TRBJ2-7; the D is unclear. Trimming left V 0 bases short and J 2 bases short, with 11 bases between. The CDR3 is 15 amino acids. From germline, CDR1 is MGHRA and CDR2 YSYEKL. CDR3 protein: CASSQDFGLTYEQYF. CDR3 DNA: TGCGCCAGCAGCCAAGATTTCGGCCTTACCTACGAGCAGTACTTC.

There are a few counts of this clonotype. CDR3 in amino acids: CSALLAGRITGEQFF. DNA for the CDR3: TGCAGTGCTTTACTAGCGGGGAGGATCACGGGTGAGCAGTTCTTC. The rearrangement joins TRBV20-1 to TRBJ2-1; 10 positions agree with TRBD2. The CDR3 loop spans 15 amino acids. The germline gives CDR1 DFQATT, CDR2 SNEGSKA (reference sequence). J lost 9 bases, V lost 5 bases, and 13 bases had no gene match.

This clonotype was seen a few times. The chain carries TRBV7-2 and TRBJ2-1; perhaps D is TRBD1 or TRBD2 (5 bases each). The CDR3 totals 14 residues. CDR1 is SGHTA, CDR2 FQGNSA, per germline. V lost 1 base and J 12 bases, leaving 16 bases between the germline ends. The CDR3 loop is CASSLVLTGTRQFF. In nucleotides, the CDR3 is TGTGCCAGCAGCTTAGTCCTAACGGGGACGAGGCAGTTCTTC.

This clonotype was picked up a small number of times. This rearrangement joins TRBV12-3 or TRBV12-4 to TRBJ1-5; tentative D call: TRBD1 (5 bases). V was trimmed by 5 bases and J by 1 base, leaving 12 bases between them. The CDR3 totals 15 residues. The CDR3 bases are TGTGCCAGCAGTCCCCGGGACGGGAGCAATCAGCCCCAGCATTTT. Protein: CASSPRDGSNQPQHF.

The rearrangement links TRBV20-1 to TRBJ2-3, with TRBD1 matching over 9 bases. Germline loops: CDR1 DFQATT, CDR2 SNEGSKA (reference sequence). The CDR3 sequence is 15 residues long. Germline trimming cut 6 bases from V and 5 bases from J; bases unmatched to any gene: 12. CDR3 amino acids: CSADHRGPGGDTQYF. The CDR3 DNA sequence: TGCAGTGCGGATCACAGGGGGCCGGGGGGAGATACGCAGTATTTT.

The V gene is TRBV14, the J gene TRBJ1-5; no clear D. Germline CDR1 SGHDN, CDR2 FVKESK. The CDR3 consists of 12 residues. The V gene lost 0 bases and the J gene lost 6 bases, with 3 bases spanning the gap. The CDR3 protein is CASSQEGQPQHF. CDR3 coding DNA: TGTGCCAGCAGCCAAGAGGGTCAGCCCCAGCATTTT.

In its sample, this clonotype was seen a few times. One end of the junction is discordant with germline, which a read error may explain. CDR3 coding DNA: TGCAGTACTAGTCCCACTAGCGGCCTCTACGAGCAGTACTTC. Protein: CSTSPTSGLYEQYF. The V gene is TRBV20-1, the J gene TRBJ2-7; TRBD2 matches 8 bases. This CDR3 spans 14 amino acids. Germline CDR1 is DFQATT and CDR2 is SNEGSKA (reference sequence).

The table lists this clonotype with a few counts. The chain links TRBV12-3 or TRBV12-4 to TRBJ1-2; D is ambiguous. Trimming removed 4 bases at V and 2 bases at J, with 11 bases between. CDR3 length equals 14 residues. The CDR3 reads CASSSGVGNYGYTF. Written as DNA, the CDR3 is TGTGCCAGCAGTTCCGGGGTGGGGAACTATGGCTACACCTTC.

This chain uses TRBV20-1 with TRBJ2-1, with a weak D call TRBD2 (5 bases). Germline loops: CDR1 DFQATT, CDR2 SNEGSKA (reference sequence). Trimming removed 5 bases from V and 10 bases from J, with 9 bases in between. The CDR3 runs to 10 residues. CDR3 coding DNA: TGCAGTGCTCAAGCGGAAGAGCAGTTCTTC. Residues: CSAQAEEQFF.

V gene TRBV27 combines with J gene TRBJ2-1; tentatively, D is TRBD2 (6 bases). CDR3 length: 13 residues. Germline CDR1 MNHEY, CDR2 SMNVEV (reference sequence). With 5 bases removed from V and 5 bases from J, the gap between germline ends came to 10 bases. CDR3 sequence: CASSMPSDNEQFF. In DNA form, the CDR3 reads TGTGCCAGCAGTATGCCTAGCGACAATGAGCAGTTCTTC.

This chain connects TRBV6-1 to TRBJ2-2; 9 positions match TRBD1. The CDR3 is 18 residues long. With V trimmed by 8 bases and J by 5 bases, 18 bases remained unmatched. The germline V gene encodes CDR1 MNHNS and CDR2 SASEGT. CDR3 sequence reads: CASLTTTPGQGRTGELFF. CDR3 in DNA: TGTGCCAGCCTAACAACAACACCGGGACAGGGACGTACCGGGGAGCTGTTTTTT.

This chain uses TRBV3-1 with TRBJ2-7; D unresolved. Trimming took off 4 bases at V and 4 bases at J, with 11 bases between the two ends. From germline, CDR1 is LGHDT and CDR2 YNNKEL (reference sequence). This CDR3 contains 13 residues. Here the CDR3 reads CASSPLGGYEQYF. Written as DNA, the CDR3 is TGTGCCAGCAGCCCCCTTGGCGGTTACGAGCAGTACTTC.

This clonotype turned up a few times. This rearrangement joins TRBV7-9 to TRBJ2-7, with 9 nucleotides matching TRBD1. This CDR3 has 13 residues. Germline V CDR1 and CDR2: SEHNR, FQNEAQ (reference sequence). Unmatched junction bases numbered 3, after V lost 5 bases and J lost 4 bases. The CDR3: CASSRTGEYEQYF. The CDR3 DNA is TGTGCCAGCAGCCGGACAGGGGAATACGAGCAGTACTTC.